These 2 T cell receptor beta chains came from one sample sequenced in a study of blood T cell repertoires in COVID-19. Sequenced by immunoSEQ multiplex PCR; TCRdb stores in-frame clones only, minus some. The sample yields about 180,000 clones, about 80% seen once. What was sequenced was PBMCs or T cells enriched from blood (not recorded which). These receptors originate from a man in his 60s who had been exposed to COVID-19.

The J gene is TRBJ1-5, the V gene TRBV28; the D is unclear. Germline lookup yields CDR1 MDHEN and CDR2 SYDVKM. The CDR3 spans 13 residues. Trimming took off 6 bases at V and 7 bases at J, with 13 bases between the two ends. The CDR3 is CASRRSPGQPQHF. The CDR3 DNA reads as TGTGCCAGCAGGCGGTCCCCGGGGCAGCCCCAGCATTTT.

The CDR3, as DNA: TGTGCCAGCTCACCACCGGTCCGGGAAAGGAATGAAAAACTGTTTTTT. Amino acids: CASSPPVRERNEKLFF. The chain combines TRBV18 with TRBJ1-4; D gene uncertain. V was clipped by 0 bases and J by 5 bases, with 13 bases between them. The CDR3 spans 16 residues. Germline CDR1 KGHSH, CDR2 LQKENI.